These T cell receptor beta chains were read from a single sample in a study of T cell changes during pregnancy in multiple sclerosis. Using immunoSEQ multiplex PCR, the repertoire was profiled, and TCRdb retains in-frame clones only, with some absent. This table has just under 80,000 clones, around 95% appearing once. The source was peripheral blood, collected in the second trimester of pregnancy. These receptors came from a female donor in good health, enrolled as a control in a pregnancy study. Both conserved end residues are part of each CDR3. Each record gives: J gene, CDR3 length, D gene, V gene, clone size, CDR3 protein, CDR3 DNA. D genes are given only for firm matches. Where a row states a size, it is once, few, many or the class of an expanded clone; other rows omit it.

j_call: TRBJ1-1; cdr3_length: 15; d_call: -; v_call: TRBV7-9; clone_size: -; cdr3_aa: CASSLVWDMNTEAFF; cdr3_nt: TGTGCCAGCAGCTTAGTATGGGACATGAACACTGAAGCTTTCTTT
j_call: TRBJ1-3; cdr3_length: 15; d_call: -; v_call: TRBV7-3; clone_size: -; cdr3_aa: CASSLVGGAGNTIYF; cdr3_nt: TGTGCCAGCAGCCTCGTTGGGGGGGCTGGAAACACCATATATTTT
j_call: TRBJ1-6; cdr3_length: 14; d_call: -; v_call: TRBV6-5; clone_size: -; cdr3_aa: CASSYNLVRSPLHF; cdr3_nt: TGTGCCAGCAGTTACAACCTCGTGCGGTCACCCCTCCACTTT
j_call: TRBJ1-4; cdr3_length: 13; d_call: TRBD1; v_call: TRBV19; clone_size: -; cdr3_aa: CASSGQGAGGMFF; cdr3_nt: TGTGCCAGTTCCGGACAGGGGGCAGGTGGGATGTTTTTT
j_call: TRBJ1-4; cdr3_length: 14; d_call: -; v_call: TRBV5-1; clone_size: -; cdr3_aa: CASSTSGFTEKLFF; cdr3_nt: TGCGCCAGCAGCACCTCAGGATTCACCGAAAAACTGTTTTTT
j_call: TRBJ2-2; cdr3_length: 17; d_call: TRBD1; v_call: TRBV30; clone_size: -; cdr3_aa: CAWRAPATGANTGELFF; cdr3_nt: TGTGCCTGGAGAGCGCCAGCCACAGGGGCGAACACCGGGGAGCTGTTTTTT
j_call: TRBJ2-5; cdr3_length: 15; d_call: -; v_call: TRBV6-1; clone_size: -; cdr3_aa: CASSETRVGEETQYF; cdr3_nt: TGTGCCAGCAGTGAAACTAGAGTCGGAGAAGAGACCCAGTACTTC
j_call: TRBJ1-4; cdr3_length: 14; d_call: -; v_call: TRBV11-2; clone_size: -; cdr3_aa: CASSLGRIREKLFF; cdr3_nt: TGTGCCAGCAGCTTAGGCAGGATTCGAGAAAAACTGTTTTTT
j_call: TRBJ1-1; cdr3_length: 11; d_call: -; v_call: TRBV30; clone_size: few; cdr3_aa: CAWSESTEAFF; cdr3_nt: TGTGCCTGGAGTGAGAGTACTGAAGCTTTCTTT
j_call: TRBJ1-1; cdr3_length: 15; d_call: -; v_call: TRBV27; clone_size: -; cdr3_aa: CASSLSVAMNTEAFF; cdr3_nt: TGTGCCAGCAGTTTATCGGTGGCCATGAACACTGAAGCTTTCTTT
j_call: TRBJ2-1; cdr3_length: 12; d_call: -; v_call: TRBV19; clone_size: -; cdr3_aa: CASSPPGNEQFF; cdr3_nt: TGTGCCAGTAGTCCCCCGGGCAATGAGCAGTTCTTC
j_call: TRBJ2-3; cdr3_length: 14; d_call: TRBD2; v_call: TRBV30; clone_size: -; cdr3_aa: CACPLAESTDTQYF; cdr3_nt: TGTGCCTGTCCACTAGCGGAGAGCACAGATACGCAGTATTTT
j_call: TRBJ2-3; cdr3_length: 15; d_call: TRBD1; v_call: TRBV25-1; clone_size: -; cdr3_aa: CASRIGTDYTDTQYF; cdr3_nt: TGTGCCAGCAGGATCGGGACAGACTACACAGATACGCAGTATTTT
j_call: TRBJ2-2; cdr3_length: 15; d_call: TRBD1; v_call: TRBV7-2; clone_size: -; cdr3_aa: CASSRDRGGTGELFF; cdr3_nt: TGTGCCAGCAGCCGAGACAGGGGGGGGACCGGGGAGCTGTTTTTT
j_call: TRBJ1-2; cdr3_length: 15; d_call: -; v_call: TRBV6-6; clone_size: -; cdr3_aa: CASSRKELGAYGYTF; cdr3_nt: TGTGCCAGCAGTCGCAAGGAATTGGGGGCGTATGGCTACACCTTC
j_call: TRBJ2-1; cdr3_length: 15; d_call: TRBD1; v_call: TRBV11-3; clone_size: -; cdr3_aa: CASSQGQGNDHEQFF; cdr3_nt: TGTGCCAGCAGCCAGGGACAGGGAAATGACCATGAGCAGTTCTTC
j_call: TRBJ1-3; cdr3_length: 12; d_call: -; v_call: TRBV2; clone_size: few; cdr3_aa: CASSAIWTAIYF; cdr3_nt: TGTGCCAGCAGTGCGATTTGGACTGCCATATATTTT
j_call: TRBJ1-1; cdr3_length: 13; d_call: -; v_call: TRBV6-6; clone_size: -; cdr3_aa: CASRIQGNTEAFF; cdr3_nt: TGTGCCAGCAGGATACAGGGGAACACTGAAGCTTTCTTT
j_call: TRBJ1-3; cdr3_length: 17; d_call: -; v_call: TRBV7-2; clone_size: -; cdr3_aa: CASSLAARQLSGNTIYF; cdr3_nt: TGTGCCAGCAGCTTAGCGGCGAGGCAGCTCTCTGGAAACACCATATATTTT
j_call: TRBJ1-5; cdr3_length: 14; d_call: -; v_call: TRBV2; clone_size: -; cdr3_aa: CASSDRQSNQPQHF; cdr3_nt: TGTGCCAGCAGTGATCGACAGAGCAATCAGCCCCAGCATTTT
j_call: TRBJ1-2; cdr3_length: 15; d_call: -; v_call: TRBV9; clone_size: -; cdr3_aa: CASSSEQGTYYGYTF; cdr3_nt: TGTGCCAGCAGCTCGGAACAGGGTACTTACTATGGCTACACCTTC
j_call: TRBJ1-1; cdr3_length: 15; d_call: TRBD1; v_call: TRBV7-2; clone_size: -; cdr3_aa: CASSLGTGENTEAFF; cdr3_nt: TGTGCCAGCAGCTTGGGGACAGGGGAGAACACTGAAGCTTTCTTT
j_call: TRBJ1-6; cdr3_length: 14; d_call: TRBD1; v_call: TRBV30; clone_size: -; cdr3_aa: CAWSAGQGRSPLHF; cdr3_nt: TGTGCCTGGAGTGCGGGACAGGGGAGATCACCCCTCCACTTT
j_call: TRBJ1-1; cdr3_length: 14; d_call: -; v_call: TRBV2; clone_size: few; cdr3_aa: CASSFDRQNTEAFF; cdr3_nt: TGTGCCAGCAGTTTTGACAGGCAGAACACTGAAGCTTTCTTT
j_call: TRBJ1-1; cdr3_length: 15; d_call: -; v_call: TRBV27; clone_size: -; cdr3_aa: CASSLSLGGNTEAFF; cdr3_nt: TGTGCCAGCAGTTTATCGTTGGGGGGGAACACTGAAGCTTTCTTT
j_call: TRBJ1-2; cdr3_length: 15; d_call: -; v_call: TRBV5-1; clone_size: -; cdr3_aa: CASSLEGGAVYGYTF; cdr3_nt: TGCGCCAGCAGCTTGGAGGGGGGGGCGGTCTATGGCTACACCTTC
j_call: TRBJ1-2; cdr3_length: 11; d_call: -; v_call: TRBV29-1; clone_size: -; cdr3_aa: CSVLQGGGYTF; cdr3_nt: TGCAGCGTTCTGCAGGGCGGCGGCTACACCTTC
j_call: TRBJ2-1; cdr3_length: 13; d_call: TRBD2; v_call: TRBV5-6; clone_size: -; cdr3_aa: CASSLGGRDEQFF; cdr3_nt: TGTGCCAGCAGCTTGGGAGGGAGGGATGAGCAGTTCTTC
j_call: TRBJ2-7; cdr3_length: 13; d_call: -; v_call: TRBV6-5; clone_size: once; cdr3_aa: CASSYSSSYEQYF; cdr3_nt: TGTGCCAGCAGTTACTCATCTTCCTACGAGCAGTACTTC
j_call: TRBJ1-1; cdr3_length: 15; d_call: -; v_call: TRBV7-2; clone_size: few; cdr3_aa: CASSLVGSGASEAFF; cdr3_nt: TGTGCCAGCAGCTTAGTGGGTTCTGGGGCCTCTGAAGCTTTCTTT
j_call: TRBJ2-3; cdr3_length: 13; d_call: TRBD2; v_call: TRBV7-2; clone_size: -; cdr3_aa: CASSPTSGGYTYF; cdr3_nt: TGTGCCAGCAGCCCCACTAGCGGAGGTTACACATATTTT
j_call: TRBJ2-5; cdr3_length: 16; d_call: TRBD2; v_call: TRBV6-6; clone_size: -; cdr3_aa: CASRKLAGVLFETQYF; cdr3_nt: TGTGCCAGCAGAAAACTAGCGGGGGTTCTTTTTGAGACCCAGTACTTC
j_call: TRBJ2-2; cdr3_length: 18; d_call: -; v_call: TRBV9; clone_size: -; cdr3_aa: CASSVDPMGRPNTGELFF; cdr3_nt: TGTGCCAGCAGCGTAGACCCTATGGGGCGGCCGAACACCGGGGAGCTGTTTTTT
j_call: TRBJ2-1; cdr3_length: 18; d_call: -; v_call: TRBV2; clone_size: -; cdr3_aa: CASSVGQLRQISYNEQFF; cdr3_nt: TGTGCCAGCAGTGTGGGACAACTTAGGCAGATCTCCTACAATGAGCAGTTCTTC
j_call: TRBJ2-7; cdr3_length: 14; d_call: TRBD1; v_call: TRBV7-2; clone_size: -; cdr3_aa: CASSRTGGDYEQYF; cdr3_nt: TGTGCCAGCAGTAGGACAGGGGGTGACTACGAGCAGTACTTC
j_call: TRBJ2-3; cdr3_length: 15; d_call: TRBD1; v_call: TRBV4-3; clone_size: -; cdr3_aa: CASSQDRGQQNTQYF; cdr3_nt: TGCGCCAGCAGCCAGGACAGGGGGCAACAAAATACGCAGTATTTT
j_call: TRBJ2-6; cdr3_length: 16; d_call: -; v_call: TRBV5-1; clone_size: -; cdr3_aa: CASSSSLARTANVLTF; cdr3_nt: TGCGCCAGCAGCTCTTCCCTAGCGAGAACGGCCAACGTCCTGACTTTC
j_call: TRBJ1-1; cdr3_length: 13; d_call: TRBD1; v_call: TRBV9; clone_size: -; cdr3_aa: CASSVDRDTEAFF; cdr3_nt: TGTGCCAGCAGCGTCGACAGGGACACTGAAGCTTTCTTT
j_call: TRBJ1-1; cdr3_length: 15; d_call: -; v_call: TRBV6-1; clone_size: -; cdr3_aa: CATLKRGSMNTEAFF; cdr3_nt: TGTGCCACTCTCAAAAGGGGGAGCATGAACACTGAAGCTTTCTTT
j_call: TRBJ1-1; cdr3_length: 14; d_call: -; v_call: TRBV7-2; clone_size: -; cdr3_aa: CASSLGQGNTEAFF; cdr3_nt: TGTGCCAGCAGCTTGGGCCAGGGGAACACTGAAGCTTTCTTT
j_call: TRBJ2-7; cdr3_length: 14; d_call: -; v_call: TRBV7-2; clone_size: -; cdr3_aa: CASSPRVTTYEQYF; cdr3_nt: TGTGCCAGCAGCCCCCGGGTCACGACCTACGAGCAGTACTTC
j_call: TRBJ1-1; cdr3_length: 14; d_call: -; v_call: TRBV18; clone_size: -; cdr3_aa: CASSPSGSWAEAFF; cdr3_nt: TGTGCCAGCTCACCTTCCGGGTCCTGGGCTGAAGCTTTCTTT
j_call: TRBJ1-2; cdr3_length: 14; d_call: -; v_call: TRBV6-5; clone_size: -; cdr3_aa: CASSPGQTNYGYTF; cdr3_nt: TGTGCCAGCAGTCCTGGACAAACTAACTATGGCTACACCTTC
j_call: TRBJ2-1; cdr3_length: 15; d_call: TRBD2; v_call: TRBV5-1; clone_size: -; cdr3_aa: CASTRDYQTYNEQFF; cdr3_nt: TGCGCCAGCACCCGGGACTACCAGACCTACAATGAGCAGTTCTTC
j_call: TRBJ2-3; cdr3_length: 17; d_call: TRBD2; v_call: TRBV6-4; clone_size: -; cdr3_aa: CASSDSGGGAGTDTQYF; cdr3_nt: TGTGCCAGCAGTGACTCAGGCGGGGGGGCCGGCACAGATACGCAGTATTTT
j_call: TRBJ1-4; cdr3_length: 18; d_call: -; v_call: TRBV15; clone_size: -; cdr3_aa: CATSRDGRWGGVNEKLFF; cdr3_nt: TGTGCCACCAGCAGAGATGGTCGATGGGGCGGGGTTAATGAAAAACTGTTTTTT